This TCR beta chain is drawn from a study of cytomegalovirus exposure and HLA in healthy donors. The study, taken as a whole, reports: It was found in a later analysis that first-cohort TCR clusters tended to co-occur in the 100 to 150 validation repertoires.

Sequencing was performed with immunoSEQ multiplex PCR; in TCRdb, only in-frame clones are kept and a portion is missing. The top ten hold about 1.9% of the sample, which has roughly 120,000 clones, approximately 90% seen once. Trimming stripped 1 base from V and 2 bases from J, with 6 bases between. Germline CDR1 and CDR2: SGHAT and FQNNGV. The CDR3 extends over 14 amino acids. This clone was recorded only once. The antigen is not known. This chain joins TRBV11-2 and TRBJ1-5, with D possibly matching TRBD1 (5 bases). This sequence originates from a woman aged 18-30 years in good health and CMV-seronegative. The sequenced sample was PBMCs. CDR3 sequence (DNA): TGTGCCAGCAGCTTAGGCAGGGGCAATCAGCCCCAGCATTTT. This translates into CASSLGRGNQPQHF.